This T cell receptor (beta chain) was recorded in a study of blood T cell repertoires in COVID-19. Those enrolled, adults aged 18 to 89 years, came from about two dozen US areas. Method: immunoSEQ multiplex PCR; TCRdb's copy keeps in-frame clones and lacks some. The sample includes over 250,000 clones, over 75% of them seen just once. Trimming removed 0 bases at V and 4 bases at J, with 14 bases between. There are 15 residues in the CDR3. The V gene's germline CDR1 is SGDLS and CDR2 YYNGEE. The sequencing input was PBMCs or T cells enriched from blood (not recorded which). The sequence was obtained from a woman in her thirties who had recovered from COVID-19. The chain combines TRBV9 with TRBJ2-7, with a possible D match to TRBD2 (6 bases). The CDR3 DNA reads as TGTGCCAGCAGCGTAGAAGGGACTCCTCAATACGAGCAGTACTTC. This codes for CASSVEGTPQYEQYF.